These 12 T cell receptor beta chains share one sample of origin, sequenced in a study of blood T cell repertoires in COVID-19. TCRdb keeps only in-frame clones here, not all; method: immunoSEQ multiplex PCR. Here the sample spans roughly 400,000 clones, over 75% being singletons. Sequencing input: PBMCs or T cells enriched from blood (not recorded which). The receptors shown here come from a man aged 30 to 45 who had recovered from COVID-19.

This sequence joins TRBV12-3 or TRBV12-4 and TRBJ2-1; D may be TRBD1 (6 bases). V lost 5 bases and J lost 9, with 14 bases in between. The CDR3 extends over 13 amino acids. CDR3 residues: CASSPTGTGEQFF. CDR3 DNA: TGTGCCAGCAGTCCGACAGGAACGGGTGAGCAGTTCTTC.

The chain couples TRBV5-1 to TRBJ2-5; 8 bases fit TRBD1. In germline, CDR1 is SGHRS, CDR2 YFSETQ. This CDR3 spans 14 amino acids. After removal of 2 bases from V and 1 base from J, the junction contained 1 base not matched to a gene. This CDR3 is CASSFTGGQETQYF. CDR3 nucleotide sequence: TGCGCCAGCAGCTTTACAGGGGGCCAAGAGACCCAGTACTTC.

The chain uses TRBV19 and TRBJ2-7, with 7 bases identical to TRBD1. The CDR3 sequence is 12 residues long. Losses at the gene ends were 4 bases for V and 9 bases for J; bases not matched to a gene: 6. Germline V gene sequence: CDR1 LNHDA, CDR2 SQIVND (reference sequence). DNA of the CDR3: TGTGCCAGTAGTACAAACAGGGGCGGGCAGTACTTC. Amino acids: CASSTNRGGQYF. The full variable domain, its missing parts supplied by reference TRBV19 and TRBJ2-7, is DGGITQSPKYLFRKEGQNVTLSCEQNLNHDAMYWYRQDPGQGLRLIYYSQIVNDFQKGDIAEGYSVSREKKESFPLTVTSAQKNPTAFYLCASSTNRGGQYFGPGTRLTVT.

V and J are TRBV6-5 and TRBJ2-2, with D perhaps matching TRBD1 (6 bases). This CDR3 is 14 amino acids long. The germline V and J ends were trimmed by 5 bases and 4 bases, with 11 bases remaining between them. Germline V gene data show CDR1 as MNHEY and CDR2 as SVGAGI. The CDR3 spells CASSMGHFTGELFF. In nucleotides, the CDR3 is TGTGCCAGCAGTATGGGACATTTCACCGGGGAGCTGTTTTTT.

There are a few counts of this clone. The chain couples TRBV30 to TRBJ2-2; D is perhaps TRBD2 (6 bases). The germline V and J ends were trimmed by 1 base and 9 bases, with 15 bases remaining between them. CDR1 and CDR2 from the germline V gene are GTSNPN and SVGIG (reference sequence). This CDR3 has 14 residues. This CDR3 is CAWSAGLGTRELFF. CDR3 nucleotides: TGTGCCTGGAGTGCAGGGCTGGGGACTCGGGAGCTGTTTTTT.

This sequence joins TRBV5-5 and TRBJ2-3; maybe TRBD1 (6 bases). Germline CDR1 reads SGHKS; CDR2 reads YYEKEE (reference sequence). The V and J ends lost 7 bases and 3 bases respectively, with 18 bases between them. The CDR3 covers 15 residues. The DNA for the CDR3 is TGTGCCAGCGAGAGGTGGGGGACAAATACAGATACGCAGTATTTT. Translated, it gives CASERWGTNTDTQYF.

A single count supports this clone. This chain joins TRBV5-1 and TRBJ1-1, with 7 bases matching TRBD1. Germline V gene sequence: CDR1 SGHRS, CDR2 YFSETQ. CDR3 length: 15 residues. J lost 1 base, V lost 0 bases, and 3 bases had no gene match. This CDR3 is CASSLGDSWNTEAFF. The DNA of the CDR3 is TGCGCCAGCAGCTTGGGGGACAGCTGGAACACTGAAGCTTTCTTT.

V usage is TRBV9 and J usage is TRBJ1-1, with TRBD1 matching 7 bases. Germline V gene data show CDR1 as SGDLS and CDR2 as YYNGEE. The CDR3 covers 17 residues. V trimming: 3 bases; J trimming: 0 bases; junction bases outside the gene matches: 11. The CDR3 is CASSDIYRGQMNTEAFF. CDR3 nucleotide sequence: TGTGCCAGCAGCGATATATACCGGGGACAGATGAACACTGAAGCTTTCTTT. The variable domain in full, completed from reference TRBV9 and TRBJ1-1, reads DSGVTQTPKHLITATGQRVTLRCSPRSGDLSVYWYQQSLDQGLQFLIQYYNGEERAKGNILERFSAQQFPDLHSELNLSSLELGDSALYFCASSDIYRGQMNTEAFFGQGTRLTVV.

The chain joins TRBV19 to TRBJ1-2; 8 positions agree with TRBD1. V shed 3 bases and J 3 bases; nucleotides not matched to a gene: 15. The CDR3 length is 18 residues. Germline assignment: CDR1 LNHDA and CDR2 SQIVND (reference sequence). The CDR3 bases are TGTGCCAGTAGTATTCCCCCGCGACAGGGGAGCAGGGACTATGGCTACACCTTC. Translating gives CASSIPPRQGSRDYGYTF.

This rearrangement joins TRBV14 to TRBJ2-7; D gene ambiguous. The V end was cut by 4 bases, the J end by 5 bases, with 6 bases between. The CDR3 is made up of 11 amino acids. Per the germline V gene, CDR1 is SGHDN and CDR2 is FVKESK. The CDR3 protein is CASSLRDEQYF. CDR3 sequence (DNA): TGTGCCAGCAGCCTCCGAGACGAGCAGTACTTC.

The chain recombines TRBV15 with TRBJ2-4; 8 bases map to TRBD2. CDR1 and CDR2 (germline): LNHNV, YYDKDF (reference sequence). Losses at the gene ends were 6 bases for V and 0 bases for J; bases not matched to a gene: 10. CDR3 length equals 17 residues. CDR3 sequence: CATSIGGAMSAKNIQYF. The CDR3 coding sequence is TGTGCCACCAGTATCGGGGGGGCTATGTCAGCCAAAAACATTCAGTACTTC.

V gene TRBV7-9 combines with J gene TRBJ2-3, with D perhaps matching TRBD2 (6 bases). Germline lookup yields CDR1 SEHNR and CDR2 FQNEAQ (reference sequence). The length of the CDR3 is 15 residues. V lost 5 bases to trimming and J lost 0 bases, with 12 bases between them. The CDR3 sequence: CASSLRESSTDTQYF. The CDR3 coding sequence is TGTGCCAGCAGCCTTCGGGAGTCCAGCACAGATACGCAGTATTTT.